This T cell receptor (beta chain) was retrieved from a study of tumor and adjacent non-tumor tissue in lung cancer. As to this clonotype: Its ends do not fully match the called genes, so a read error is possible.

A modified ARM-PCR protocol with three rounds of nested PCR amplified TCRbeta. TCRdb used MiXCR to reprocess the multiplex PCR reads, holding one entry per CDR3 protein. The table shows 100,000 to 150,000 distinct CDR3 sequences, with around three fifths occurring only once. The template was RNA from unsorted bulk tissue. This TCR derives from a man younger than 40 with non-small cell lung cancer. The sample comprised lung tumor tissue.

The CDR3 is CSVDVAGGRTGGYTF. The CDR3 nucleotides read TGCAGCGTTGATGTTGCAGGGGGGAGAACTGGGGGCTACACTTTC. The V gene is TRBV29-1, the J gene TRBJ1-2, with 7 positions matching TRBD1. The CDR3 length is 15 residues. The germline CDR1 and CDR2 sequences are SQVTM and ANQGSEA.